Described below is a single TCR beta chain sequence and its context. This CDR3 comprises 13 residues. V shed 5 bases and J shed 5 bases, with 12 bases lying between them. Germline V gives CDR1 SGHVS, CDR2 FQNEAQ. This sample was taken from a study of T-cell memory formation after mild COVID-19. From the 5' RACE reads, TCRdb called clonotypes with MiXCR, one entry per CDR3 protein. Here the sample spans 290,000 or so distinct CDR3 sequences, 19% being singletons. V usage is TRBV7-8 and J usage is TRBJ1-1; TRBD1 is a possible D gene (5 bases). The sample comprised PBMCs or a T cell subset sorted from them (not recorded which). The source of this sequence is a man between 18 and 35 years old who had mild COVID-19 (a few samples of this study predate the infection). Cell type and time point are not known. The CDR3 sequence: CASSPGGWTEAFF. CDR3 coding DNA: TGTGCCAGCAGCCCCGGGGGATGGACTGAAGCTTTCTTT.